This T cell receptor (beta chain) was observed in a study of monozygotic twins with inflammatory bowel disease. Template switching incorporated UMIs with a 6-nucleotide sample barcode. TCRalpha and TCRbeta cDNA was put through two nested PCRs of approximately 17 and 9 cycles. TCRdb re-called the 5' RACE reads; one entry per CDR3 protein, DNA not given. This sample lists 170,000 or so distinct CDR3 sequences; its ten largest clones have about 8%. Germline CDR1 and CDR2: MDHEN and SYDVKM. This CDR3 has 16 amino acids. This rearrangement joins TRBV28 to TRBJ2-7. The sequence was obtained from a human donor with ulcerative colitis or Crohn's disease, or a healthy co-twin of an affected twin (not recorded which). The sample taken for sequencing was blood. CDR3 amino acids: CASSFTAATSSYEQYF.